This T cell receptor (beta chain) stems from a study of blood T cell repertoires in COVID-19. In germline, CDR1 is SGHTA, CDR2 FQGNSA. The CDR3 covers 15 residues. The V gene lost 1 base and the J gene lost 2 bases, with 11 bases spanning the gap. Sequenced by immunoSEQ multiplex PCR; TCRdb stores in-frame clones only, minus some. The sample carries fewer than 80,000 clones, 70% to 90% recorded once. The J gene is TRBJ1-1, the V gene TRBV7-2; no clear D. The sample comprised peripheral blood. The TCR sequence derives from a man aged 65-85 years with acute or convalescent COVID-19. The CDR3 reads CASSLEELPNTEAFF. CDR3 bases: TGTGCCAGCAGCTTAGAAGAGTTACCAAACACTGAAGCTTTCTTT.